A selection of T cell receptor beta chains follows, all from one sample in a study of T-cell reconstitution after alpha-beta-depleted transplantation in children. TCRdb redid the calling of the PCR reads with MiXCR, one entry per CDR3 protein. The table has under 400,000 distinct CDR3 sequences, about a quarter seen once. Sequenced material: PBMCs, mostly from graft donor cells, taken 180 days after TCRalphabeta/CD19-depleted stem cell transplant. The origin of the receptors is a male patient younger than 18 who had a stem cell transplant for acute lymphoblastic leukemia, so the T cells may come from the graft donor. The CDR3 runs from the conserved cysteine through the conserved F or W.

v_gene: TRBV12-3/TRBV12-4; j_gene: TRBJ2-7; CDR3aa: CASSLGTGAGYEQYF
v_gene: TRBV20-1; j_gene: TRBJ2-1; CDR3aa: CSGRPGLAGGPSF
v_gene: TRBV11-2; j_gene: TRBJ1-1; CDR3aa: CASSDLAEAFF
v_gene: TRBV19; j_gene: TRBJ1-1; CDR3aa: CASPPRTGGHTEAFF
v_gene: TRBV4-1; j_gene: TRBJ2-5; CDR3aa: CASSQGLAGVETQYF
v_gene: TRBV12-3/TRBV12-4; j_gene: TRBJ1-1; CDR3aa: CASRLTGLIVEAFF
v_gene: TRBV29-1; j_gene: TRBJ2-2; CDR3aa: CSVAGSSGSHGELFF
v_gene: TRBV20-1; j_gene: TRBJ2-7; CDR3aa: CSARLGQGVYEQYF
v_gene: TRBV10-2; j_gene: TRBJ1-5; CDR3aa: CASSDGQPQHF
v_gene: TRBV5-1; j_gene: TRBJ2-7; CDR3aa: CASSLDRTGGWYEQYF
v_gene: TRBV29-1; j_gene: TRBJ2-1; CDR3aa: CSVTGSGRAREQFF